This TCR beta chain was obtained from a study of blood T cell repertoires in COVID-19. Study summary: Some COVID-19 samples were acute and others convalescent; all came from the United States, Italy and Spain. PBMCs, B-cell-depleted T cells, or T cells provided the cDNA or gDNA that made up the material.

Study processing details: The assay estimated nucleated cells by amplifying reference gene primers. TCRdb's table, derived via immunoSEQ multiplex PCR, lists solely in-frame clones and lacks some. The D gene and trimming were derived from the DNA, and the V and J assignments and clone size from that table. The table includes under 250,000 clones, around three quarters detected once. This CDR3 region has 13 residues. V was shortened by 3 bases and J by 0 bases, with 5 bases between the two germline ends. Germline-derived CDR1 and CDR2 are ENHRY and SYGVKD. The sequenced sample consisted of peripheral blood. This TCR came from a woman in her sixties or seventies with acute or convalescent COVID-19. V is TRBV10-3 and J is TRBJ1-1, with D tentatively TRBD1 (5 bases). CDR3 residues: CAISDRVNTEAFF. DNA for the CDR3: TGTGCCATCAGTGACAGGGTGAACACTGAAGCTTTCTTT.